Shown below are 30 T cell receptor beta chains from a single sample sequenced in a study of persistence of HIV-infected CD4 T cells (dated by TCRdb to 2020 to 2022). The immunoSEQ hsTCRB assay version 4, run in survey mode, was used to sequence TCRbeta repertoires from genomic DNA. TCRdb limited this immuneACCESS table to in-frame rearrangements with V and J called. A share of clones is missing; checked studies link under half to unresolved V genes, and the rest is unexplained. The sample contains 25,000 to 35,000 clones, approximately 78% of them found a single time. Around 4.6% of the sample lies in the top ten. The treatment or condition label on this specimen signifies: suppressive antiretroviral therapy. Lysates of CMV-infected fibroblasts at 9 to 10 ug/mL were used to stimulate the cells. Memory CD4+ T cells that did not respond, being CD40L-negative, CD69-negative and CD45RO-high, were sorted as memory populations depleted of antigen-responding cells.

These receptors lack a known antigen. This material consisted of CD4+ T cells sorted from PBMCs after approximately 19-hour stimulation, taken from a patient who received antiretroviral therapy. Per the publication, the cell subset or site label means: CD40L-CD69- CD45RO-high memory CD4 T cells not responding to CMV lysate. The receptors originated from an adult man with HIV who was CMV-seropositive.

Only one count was recorded for this clone. The chain carries TRBV6-1 and TRBJ1-6; a possible D gene is TRBD1 (5 bases). The germline V gene encodes CDR1 MNHNS and CDR2 SASEGT. V lost 2 bases and J lost 0, with 11 bases in between. The CDR3 covers 17 residues. The DNA for the CDR3 is TGTGCCAGCAGTGAACAGGCTGACAGCTCCTATAATTCACCCCTCCACTTT. It yields the protein CASSEQADSSYNSPLHF.

The V and J genes are TRBV6-5 and TRBJ1-2; the D is unclear. In germline, CDR1 is MNHEY, CDR2 SVGAGI. The germline V and J ends were trimmed by 6 bases and 0 bases, with 14 bases remaining between them. CDR3 length: 15 amino acids. CDR3 amino acids: CASSDPAGANYGYTF. CDR3 DNA sequence: TGTGCCAGCAGCGACCCTGCCGGAGCTAACTATGGCTACACCTTC.

The chain carries TRBV29-1 and TRBJ1-2; D is perhaps TRBD1 (5 bases). The germline V and J ends were trimmed by 0 bases and 8 bases, with 16 bases remaining between them. Looked up from germline, CDR1 is SQVTM and CDR2 is ANQGSEA. There are 14 residues in the CDR3. CDR3 residues: CSVEDLIRDGGYTF. The CDR3 DNA follows: TGCAGCGTTGAAGATCTTATACGGGACGGGGGCTACACCTTC.

This chain joins TRBV6-2 or TRBV6-3 and TRBJ2-2; TRBD1 might be the D (5 bases). CDR3 length: 17 residues. CDR1 MNHEY and CDR2 SVGEGT come from the germline V gene. V lost 6 bases and J lost 3, with 20 bases in between. The CDR3 DNA sequence: TGTGCCAGCAGCCGCCGGACCTCGCAGGGATACACCGGGGAGCTGTTTTTT. It encodes CASSRRTSQGYTGELFF.

The CDR3 loop is CASSFGGGANTGELFF. As DNA, the CDR3 is TGTGCCAGCAGCTTCGGTGGGGGGGCGAACACCGGGGAGCTGTTTTTT. This chain joins TRBV9 and TRBJ2-2; TRBD2 matches at 7 bases. The CDR3 length is 16 residues. CDR1 is SGDLS and CDR2 is YYNGEE in the germline V gene. Trimming at V came to 4 bases and at J to 0 bases, leaving 6 bases not matched to a gene. The complete variable domain, with remaining parts taken from reference TRBV9 and TRBJ2-2, reads DSGVTQTPKHLITATGQRVTLRCSPRSGDLSVYWYQQSLDQGLQFLIQYYNGEERAKGNILERFSAQQFPDLHSELNLSSLELGDSALYFCASSFGGGANTGELFFGEGSRLTVL.

V usage is TRBV7-9 and J usage is TRBJ1-1; 9 bases fit TRBD1. The CDR3 runs 16 residues. The V gene's germline CDR1 is SEHNR and CDR2 FQNEAQ (reference sequence). With 5 bases clipped from V and 0 bases from J, the junction kept 7 bases outside the gene matches. CDR3 region: CASSTAQGAMNTEAFF. In DNA, the CDR3 is TGTGCCAGCAGCACTGCACAGGGGGCGATGAACACTGAAGCTTTCTTT.

J is TRBJ2-7 and V is TRBV7-2; possible D gene TRBD2, 5 bases. V shed 1 base and J shed 7 bases, with 14 bases lying between them. CDR3 length: 14 residues. From germline, CDR1 is SGHTA and CDR2 FQGNSA. Written as DNA, the CDR3 is TGTGCCAGCAGCTTAGGAATAGGATCGGGAGAGCAGTACTTC. This gives the protein CASSLGIGSGEQYF.

This clone was detected once. The rearrangement uses TRBV5-8 and TRBJ1-5; D remains ambiguous. The germline V and J ends were trimmed by 4 bases and 0 bases, with 8 bases remaining between them. The CDR3 is 14 amino acids. Germline-derived CDR1 and CDR2 are SGHTS and YDEGEE. The CDR3 DNA sequence: TGTGCCAGCAGCCCAAGGTATAGCAATCAGCCCCAGCATTTT. Encoded protein: CASSPRYSNQPQHF.

The V call is TRBV28, the J call TRBJ2-7; 10 positions match TRBD1. This CDR3 has 16 residues. J lost 3 bases, V lost 6 bases, and 11 bases had no gene match. Germline CDR1 is MDHEN and CDR2 is SYDVKM. CDR3 bases: TGTGCCAGCAGACCGGGGACAGGGGTTAGGATCTACGAGCAGTACTTC. Encoded protein: CASRPGTGVRIYEQYF.

This clone was detected once. The V gene is TRBV7-9, the J gene TRBJ2-1; D is perhaps TRBD2 (6 bases). Trimming cost V 5 bases and J 6 bases, with 17 bases left between them. The CDR3 has 15 residues. The V gene's germline CDR1 is SEHNR and CDR2 FQNEAQ (reference sequence). This CDR3 is CASSPNPTSPNEQFF. CDR3 DNA sequence: TGTGCCAGCAGCCCCAACCCCACTAGCCCCAATGAGCAGTTCTTC.

This clone has a single count. V gene TRBV11-3 combines with J gene TRBJ2-7; 7 bases align to TRBD1. Germline CDR1 and CDR2: SGHNT and YENEEA. The CDR3 spans 14 residues. The trim removed 5 bases at V and 2 bases at J, leaving 6 bases unmatched. The CDR3 nucleotides read TGTGCCAGCAGCCCCGGGACAGCCACCTACGAGCAGTACTTC. Translating it yields CASSPGTATYEQYF.

For this clone: At one of its ends the junction is not consistent with the germline gene, which may arise from a read error. The chain joins TRBV2 to TRBJ2-7; D uncertain. CDR3 length: 13 residues. From germline, CDR1 is SNHLY and CDR2 FYNNEI. As DNA, the CDR3 is TGTGCCAGCAGTGAAGGGAACGGCAGGCCTCGGTTCTTC. It translates to CASSEGNGRPRFF.

The chain recombines TRBV18 with TRBJ2-7; D is perhaps TRBD2 (6 bases). This CDR3 is 13 amino acids long. The germline V gene has CDR1 KGHSH and CDR2 LQKENI. Trimming pared 2 bases from V and 3 bases from J, leaving 8 bases between. The CDR3 region has the DNA TGTGCCAGCTCACCAACTAGCAACTACGAGCAGTACTTC. Its protein product is CASSPTSNYEQYF.

This chain uses TRBV7-3 with TRBJ2-3; D may be TRBD1 (6 bases). Trimming cost V 6 bases and J 12 bases, with 13 bases left between them. The CDR3 has 11 residues. CDR1 SGHTA and CDR2 FQGTGA come from the germline V gene. DNA of the CDR3: TGTGCCAGCAGTTCTACAGGGAGACAGTATTTT. Protein product: CASSSTGRQYF. The full variable domain, in which reference TRBV7-3 and TRBJ2-3 provide the parts outside the CDR3, is GAGVSQTPSNKVTEKGKYVELRCDPISGHTALYWYRQSLGQGPEFLIYFQGTGAADDSGLPNDRFFAVRPEGSVSTLKIQRTERGDSAVYLCASSSTGRQYFGPGTRLTVL.

This chain uses TRBV27 with TRBJ2-1, with D hard to call. The germline V gene has CDR1 MNHEY and CDR2 SMNVEV (reference sequence). V gave up 10 bases and J gave up 8 bases, with 24 bases separating them. The CDR3 length is 15 residues. CDR3 coding DNA: TGTGCCACCGCCGGGCAACACCAATTCGTCGATGAGCAGTTCTTC. As protein: CATAGQHQFVDEQFF.

This sequence joins TRBV28 and TRBJ2-4; no clear D. Trimming left V 6 bases short and J 1 base short, with 10 bases between. CDR1 is MDHEN, CDR2 SYDVKM, per germline. The CDR3 sequence is 14 residues long. CDR3 sequence (DNA): TGTGCCAGCAGCCCACCCCTGGCCAAAAACATTCAGTACTTC. Residues: CASSPPLAKNIQYF.

This chain connects TRBV27 to TRBJ1-6, with 10 bases identical to TRBD1. Germline values: CDR1 MNHEY, CDR2 SMNVEV (reference sequence). V dropped 0 bases and J dropped 2; count of bases not matched to a gene: 4. The CDR3 is made up of 18 amino acids. The DNA for the CDR3 is TGTGCCAGCAGTTTATCGGGGACAGGGGAACCCTATAATTCACCCCTCCACTTT. This encodes CASSLSGTGEPYNSPLHF.

The J gene is TRBJ1-4, the V gene TRBV24-1; tentatively, D is TRBD1 (6 bases). Germline V lookup: CDR1 KGHDR, CDR2 SFDVKD. This CDR3 spans 14 amino acids. Trimming removed 7 bases at V and 8 bases at J, with 16 bases between. The CDR3 DNA reads as TGTGCCACCAGCGCGAGGGGGGGAGGCGAAAAACTGTTTTTT. It specifies CATSARGGGEKLFF.

The rearrangement uses TRBV5-4 and TRBJ1-2; maybe TRBD1 (6 bases). Germline CDR1 and CDR2: SGHNT and YYREEE (reference sequence). V lost 5 bases, J lost 7 bases, and 24 bases lay in between. The CDR3 loop spans 16 amino acids. The CDR3 DNA is TGTGCCAGCAGTATCTTACAACAGGGTTCGCGGGGTGGCTACACCTTC. This translates into CASSILQQGSRGGYTF.

The rearrangement joins TRBV6-5 to TRBJ1-2; D uncertain. Germline CDR1 reads MNHEY; CDR2 reads SVGAGI. CDR3 size: 14 residues. Trimming removed 0 bases from V and 8 bases from J, with 13 bases in between. In DNA form, the CDR3 reads TGTGCCAGCAGTTACTCGTACGGGGATCGGGGCTACACCTTC. This encodes CASSYSYGDRGYTF.

This clone has only a few counts. V usage is TRBV7-2 and J usage is TRBJ2-2; 7 bases agree with TRBD2. CDR3 length: 15 amino acids. Germline CDR1 reads SGHTA; CDR2 reads FQGNSA. The V and J ends lost 6 bases and 0 bases, in that order; junction bases with no gene match: 4. This chain's CDR3 is CASSLSGSNTGELFF. DNA of the CDR3: TGTGCCAGCAGTCTTAGCGGGTCGAACACCGGGGAGCTGTTTTTT.

The table lists this clone with a few counts. The chain has TRBV19 and TRBJ1-6, with D perhaps matching TRBD1 (6 bases). Germline values: CDR1 LNHDA, CDR2 SQIVND (reference sequence). This CDR3 region has 16 residues. Trimming cost V 6 bases and J 7 bases, with 19 bases left between them. In DNA form, the CDR3 reads TGTGCCAGTAGAACTAGAGGCGCGGGGGGCAATTCACCCCTCCACTTT. Amino acids: CASRTRGAGGNSPLHF.

The V gene is TRBV9, the J gene TRBJ2-3; 9 bases fit TRBD2. Trimming at V came to 0 bases and at J to 4 bases, leaving 6 bases not matched to a gene. The CDR3 spans 16 residues. Germline loops: CDR1 SGDLS, CDR2 YYNGEE. The CDR3 here is CASSVVGGGGPDTQYF. The CDR3, as DNA: TGTGCCAGCAGCGTAGTTGGCGGGGGGGGCCCAGATACGCAGTATTTT.

This CDR3 reads CASITARTDTQYF. The CDR3 DNA is TGTGCCAGCATTACGGCCCGCACAGATACGCAGTATTTT. The chain recombines TRBV2 with TRBJ2-3; D is undetermined. The CDR3 runs to 13 residues. V lost 7 bases to trimming and J lost 1 base, with 9 bases between them. Germline V gene data show CDR1 as SNHLY and CDR2 as FYNNEI.

V is TRBV4-1 and J is TRBJ1-5, with a possible D match to TRBD1 (5 bases). Germline V gives CDR1 MGHRA, CDR2 YSYEKL. The CDR3 spans 14 residues. V lost 4 bases and J 4 bases, leaving 11 bases between the germline ends. The CDR3, as DNA: TGCGCCAGCAGCCGAGTCGGGGGGAATCAGCCCCAGCATTTT. It is translated as CASSRVGGNQPQHF.

The chain has TRBV2 and TRBJ2-3; 11 bases agree with TRBD1. Germline values: CDR1 SNHLY, CDR2 FYNNEI. Trimming cost V 5 bases and J 8 bases; bases outside gene matches: 9. This CDR3 comprises 15 residues. CDR3 residues: CASSSGQGARGTQYF. CDR3 DNA sequence: TGTGCCAGCAGTTCCGGACAGGGGGCAAGGGGTACGCAGTATTTT.

The rearrangement joins TRBV19 to TRBJ2-2, with 10 bases lining up with TRBD2. V shed 4 bases, J shed 2 bases, and the junction held 4 bases outside the gene matches. The CDR3 sequence is 16 residues long. Germline-derived CDR1 and CDR2 are LNHDA and SQIVND (reference sequence). CDR3 nucleotide sequence: TGTGCCAGTAGTACCCTAGCGGGGGCCAACACCGGGGAGCTGTTTTTT. Protein sequence: CASSTLAGANTGELFF.

The chain is built from TRBV5-1 and TRBJ2-7; D may be TRBD2 (7 bases). Per germline, CDR1 SGHRS and CDR2 YFSETQ. V lost 0 bases to trimming and J lost 5 bases, with 18 bases between them. The CDR3 runs to 16 residues. CDR3 residues: CASSLVAGAASHEQYF. CDR3 nucleotides: TGCGCCAGCAGCTTGGTTGCGGGGGCCGCTTCGCACGAGCAGTACTTC. Based on the CDR3 plus reference TRBV5-1 and TRBJ2-7, the full variable domain is KAGVTQTPRYLIKTRGQQVTLSCSPISGHRSVSWYQQTPGQGLQFLFEYFSETQRNKGNFPGRFSGRQFSNSRSEMNVSTLELGDSALYLCASSLVAGAASHEQYFGPGTRLTVT.

V usage is TRBV19 and J usage is TRBJ2-4, with D perhaps matching TRBD2 (6 bases). V was clipped by 6 bases and J by 10 bases, with 16 bases between them. Germline loops: CDR1 LNHDA, CDR2 SQIVND (reference sequence). The CDR3 is made up of 13 amino acids. The CDR3 DNA sequence: TGTGCCAGTAGGGAGGGCGCGGGGTGGATTCAGTACTTC. Translation gives CASREGAGWIQYF.

V usage is TRBV5-1 and J usage is TRBJ1-1; D gene unclear. The V end was cut by 5 bases, the J end by 2 bases, with 19 bases between. The germline CDR1 and CDR2 sequences are SGHRS and YFSETQ. This CDR3 is built from 16 residues. This CDR3 is CASRMTARLTNTEAFF. The CDR3 DNA reads TGCGCCAGCAGGATGACCGCGAGGCTGACAAACACTGAAGCTTTCTTT.